This T cell receptor beta chain derives from a study of blood T cell repertoires in COVID-19. Background on the study: Both acute and convalescent COVID-19 samples were obtained from the United States, Italy and Spain.

Sequencing was performed with immunoSEQ multiplex PCR; in TCRdb, only in-frame clones are kept and a portion is missing. The sample has 350,000 or so clones; roughly nine tenths are singletons. V lost 4 bases and J 8 bases, leaving 14 bases between the germline ends. The CDR3 is 13 residues long. Germline V gene lookup returns CDR1 SGHDN and CDR2 FVKESK. This rearrangement joins TRBV14 to TRBJ2-5; D is possibly TRBD1 (6 bases). The origin of this receptor is an older woman with COVID-19, enrolled during active disease. Sequenced sample: peripheral blood. The CDR3 loop is CASSRQVPSTQYF. The CDR3 DNA sequence: TGTGCCAGCAGCCGACAGGTCCCCAGCACCCAGTACTTC.